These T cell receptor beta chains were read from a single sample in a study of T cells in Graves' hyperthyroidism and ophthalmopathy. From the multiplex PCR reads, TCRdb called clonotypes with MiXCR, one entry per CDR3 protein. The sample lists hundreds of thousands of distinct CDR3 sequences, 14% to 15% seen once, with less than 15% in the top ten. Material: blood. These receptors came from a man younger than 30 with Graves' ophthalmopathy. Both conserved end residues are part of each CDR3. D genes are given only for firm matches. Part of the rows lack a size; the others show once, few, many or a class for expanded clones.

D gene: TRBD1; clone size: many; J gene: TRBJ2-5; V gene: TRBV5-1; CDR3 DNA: TGCGCCAGCAGCTTGGCGGGACAGTCCCGCCAAGAGACCCAGTACTTC; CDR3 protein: CASSLAGQSRQETQYF
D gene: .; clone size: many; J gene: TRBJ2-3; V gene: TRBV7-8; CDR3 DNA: TGTGCCAGCAGCCCCCTTTTCCTTACGCAGTATTTT; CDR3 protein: CASSPLFLTQYF
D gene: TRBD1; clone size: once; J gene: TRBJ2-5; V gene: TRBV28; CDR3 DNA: TGTGCCAGCAGTATTGATTCCGGGACAGAAGAGACCCAGTACTTC; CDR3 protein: CASSIDSGTEETQYF
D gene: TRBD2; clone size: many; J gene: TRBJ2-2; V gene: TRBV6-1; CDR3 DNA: TGTGCCAGCACCACGGGGGGGGACACTCGCACCGGGGAGCTGTTTTTT; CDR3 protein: CASTTGGDTRTGELFF
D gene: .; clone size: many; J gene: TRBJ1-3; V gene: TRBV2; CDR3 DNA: TGTGCCAGCAGTGAGGTGGATCCTGGAAACACCATATATTTT; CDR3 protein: CASSEVDPGNTIYF
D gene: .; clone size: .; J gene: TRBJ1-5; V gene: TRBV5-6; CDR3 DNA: TGTGCCAGCAGCTTGGCCAAGCAGGGCCAAAATCAGCCCCAGCATTTT; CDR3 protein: CASSLAKQGQNQPQHF
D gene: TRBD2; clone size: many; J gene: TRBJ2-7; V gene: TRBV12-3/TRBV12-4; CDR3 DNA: TGTGCCAGCAAGGCTAGCGGGGGTTACGAGCAGTACTTC; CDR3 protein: CASKASGGYEQYF
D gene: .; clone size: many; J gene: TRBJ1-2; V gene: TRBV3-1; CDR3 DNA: TGTGCCAGCAGCCAAGGGGACCGCAATCAGGGCTACACCTTC; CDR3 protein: CASSQGDRNQGYTF
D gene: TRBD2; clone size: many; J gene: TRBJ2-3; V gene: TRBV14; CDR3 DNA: TGTGCCAGCAGCCAACGGACCACGGGAGGGCTTTCAGATACGCAGTATTTT; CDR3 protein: CASSQRTTGGLSDTQYF
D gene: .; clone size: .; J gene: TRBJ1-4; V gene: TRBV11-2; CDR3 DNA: TGTGCCAGCAGCCTCCGGCCAGGGGTTGGGTTTGAAAAACTGTTTTTT; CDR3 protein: CASSLRPGVGFEKLFF
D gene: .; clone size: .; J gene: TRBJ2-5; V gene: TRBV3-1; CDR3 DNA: TGTGCCAGCACTCAGGGAGGTGAGACCCAGTACTTC; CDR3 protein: CASTQGGETQYF
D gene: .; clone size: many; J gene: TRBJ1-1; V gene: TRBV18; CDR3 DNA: TGTGCCAGCTCACTGGAAGCTTTCTTT; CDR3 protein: CASSLEAFF
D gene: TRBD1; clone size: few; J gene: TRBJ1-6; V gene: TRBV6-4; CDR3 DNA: TGTGCCAGCAGTGTAGACGGGACAGGTCGATCACCCCTCCACTTT; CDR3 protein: CASSVDGTGRSPLHF
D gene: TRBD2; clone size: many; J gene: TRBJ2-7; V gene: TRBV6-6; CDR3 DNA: TGTGCCAGCAGTTACTCGATAGATAGCGGGGGCTACGAGCAGTACTTC; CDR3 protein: CASSYSIDSGGYEQYF
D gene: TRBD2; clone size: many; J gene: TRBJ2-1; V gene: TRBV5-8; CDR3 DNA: TGTGCCAGCAGCTCAGCGGGAGGAGCCTACAATGAGCAGTTCTTC; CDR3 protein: CASSSAGGAYNEQFF
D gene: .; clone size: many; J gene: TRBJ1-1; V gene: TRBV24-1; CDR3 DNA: TGTGCCACCAGTGATTCCCGGAGACAGGAAGCTTTCTTT; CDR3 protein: CATSDSRRQEAFF
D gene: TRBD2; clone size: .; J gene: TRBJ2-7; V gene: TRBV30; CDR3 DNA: TGTGCCTGGAGGGGACTAGCTGCCTACGAGCAGTACTTC; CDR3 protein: CAWRGLAAYEQYF
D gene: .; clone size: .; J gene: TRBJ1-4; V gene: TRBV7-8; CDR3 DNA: TGTGCCAGCAGCTTAGCCCCTCGGCTCCTTGCAACTAATGAAAAACTGTTTTTT; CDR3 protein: CASSLAPRLLATNEKLFF
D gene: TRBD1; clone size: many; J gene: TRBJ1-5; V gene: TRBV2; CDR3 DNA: TGTGCCAGCATGGGGACAGGGGGCCGGCAGCCCCAGCATTTT; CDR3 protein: CASMGTGGRQPQHF